The 8 T cell receptor beta chains below all came from one sample that was sequenced in a study of blood T cell repertoires in COVID-19. Generated by immunoSEQ multiplex PCR, the TCRdb table keeps only in-frame clones and is missing some. The repertoire holds roughly 120,000 clones, 75% to 90% seen once, with roughly 1.9% in the top ten. Material for sequencing was peripheral blood. All receptors come from a man between 65 and 79 years old with acute or convalescent COVID-19.

Only a few counts were recorded for this clone. This chain joins TRBV29-1 and TRBJ2-3; D is possibly TRBD2 (6 bases). CDR3 length: 13 amino acids. The V end was cut by 7 bases, the J end by 1 base, with 12 bases between. The germline V gene has CDR1 SQVTM and CDR2 ANQGSEA. This chain's CDR3 is CSGAGFGTDTQYF. CDR3 DNA: TGCAGCGGTGCGGGGTTTGGCACAGATACGCAGTATTTT.

The V and J genes are TRBV18 and TRBJ2-3; tentative D call: TRBD1 (5 bases). CDR3 length: 16 residues. Per the germline V gene, CDR1 is KGHSH and CDR2 is LQKENI. V shed 0 bases and J shed 6 bases, with 16 bases lying between them. CDR3 region: CASSPPIGAIGDTQYF. The CDR3, as DNA: TGTGCCAGCTCACCACCGATAGGGGCAATTGGCGATACGCAGTATTTT.

The table lists this clone with a few counts. The J gene is TRBJ1-4, the V gene TRBV2, with a weak D call TRBD1 (6 bases). The germline V gene has CDR1 SNHLY and CDR2 FYNNEI. V shed 6 bases and J shed 8 bases, with 19 bases lying between them. The CDR3 has 15 amino acids. CDR3 in DNA: TGTGCCAGCAGCCGAGAGAGCGGGACAACCGAAAAACTGTTTTTT. The encoded protein is CASSRESGTTEKLFF.

The chain is built from TRBV7-8 and TRBJ2-2; 10 bases fit TRBD1. This CDR3 contains 17 residues. The germline V gene has CDR1 SGHVS and CDR2 FQNEAQ. V trimming: 5 bases; J trimming: 0 bases; junction bases outside the gene matches: 6. CDR3 bases: TGTGCCAGCAGCAAACGGGGACAGGGGACGAACACCGGGGAGCTGTTTTTT. This codes for CASSKRGQGTNTGELFF.

The chain couples TRBV19 to TRBJ2-5; D ambiguous. Germline V gene lookup returns CDR1 LNHDA and CDR2 SQIVND (reference sequence). CDR3 length equals 13 residues. Between the trimmed V and J ends, which lost 1 base and 5 bases, there was a span of 8 bases. CDR3 in DNA: TGTGCCAGTAGTATAGGGAGTGGGGAGACCCAGTACTTC. Protein: CASSIGSGETQYF.

This clone was counted only a few times. This chain links TRBV18 with TRBJ1-4; a possible D gene is TRBD1 (6 bases). CDR1 KGHSH and CDR2 LQKENI come from the germline V gene. This CDR3 has 17 residues. Trimming left V 3 bases short and J 0 bases short, with 14 bases between. CDR3 DNA sequence: TGTGCCAGCTCACCCCAGGGGACCCTTGCAACTAATGAAAAACTGTTTTTT. As protein: CASSPQGTLATNEKLFF.

V is TRBV12-1 and J is TRBJ2-3; the table assigns TRBD1, which was not confirmed against the DNA. TRBV12-1 represents a pseudogene. The CDR3 is made up of 15 amino acids. The DNA for the CDR3 is TGTGCCAGCAGAACCCCACAGGTCTCCACAGATACGCAGTATTTT. It yields the protein CASRTPQVSTDTQYF.

The chain links TRBV10-1 to TRBJ2-5, with D perhaps TRBD1 (6 bases). The CDR3 has 13 amino acids. CDR1 and CDR2 from the germline V gene are WNHNN and SYGVQD (reference sequence). V was trimmed by 7 bases and J by 5 bases, leaving 14 bases between them. This chain's CDR3 is CASNHRAGETQYF. CDR3 coding DNA: TGCGCCAGCAACCACAGGGCCGGGGAGACCCAGTACTTC.